These 20 T cell receptor beta chains share one sample of origin, sequenced in a study of cytotoxic CD8 clonotypes in ibrutinib-treated CLL. The repertoire was sequenced with immunoSEQ multiplex PCR; TCRdb's copy has only in-frame clones and lacks some. This table has 65,000 to 85,000 clones, 83% appearing once. The material sequenced was PBMCs, taken after 24 months of ibrutinib treatment. The receptors were sampled from a human donor with chronic lymphocytic leukemia.

The chain recombines TRBV5-6 with TRBJ2-3, with 11 positions matching TRBD2. J gave up 5 bases and V 3 bases, and 8 bases lay outside the gene matches. Germline V gene data show CDR1 as SGHDT and CDR2 as YYEEEE. The CDR3 loop spans 16 amino acids. CDR3 sequence reads: CASSSTTSGRVDTQYF. The CDR3 DNA is TGTGCCAGCAGCTCTACCACTAGCGGGAGAGTAGATACGCAGTATTTT.

J is TRBJ1-1 and V is TRBV11-2, with TRBD1 as a possible D gene (5 bases). Trimming cost V 1 base and J 7 bases, with 10 bases left between them. CDR3 size: 13 residues. CDR1 and CDR2 from the germline V gene are SGHAT and FQNNGV. The CDR3 region has the DNA TGTGCCAGCAGCTTAGTGTTGGGGGTTGAAGCTTTCTTT. Translation: CASSLVLGVEAFF.

The chain employs TRBV27 and TRBJ1-2; a weak D match, TRBD1 (5 bases). Trimming took off 5 bases at V and 4 bases at J, with 14 bases between the two ends. This CDR3 has 14 amino acids. Germline values: CDR1 MNHEY, CDR2 SMNVEV (reference sequence). The CDR3 region is CASSLQGPGYGYTF. The DNA of the CDR3 is TGTGCCAGCAGTCTCCAGGGACCTGGCTATGGCTACACCTTC.

This clone has just a few counts. V gene TRBV9 combines with J gene TRBJ2-2; 7 bases are a match to TRBD1. There are 14 residues in the CDR3. J gave up 3 bases and V 4 bases, and 3 bases lay outside the gene matches. CDR1 and CDR2 (germline): SGDLS, YYNGEE. The CDR3 region is CASSQGVYTGELFF. The CDR3 DNA reads as TGTGCCAGCAGCCAGGGGGTGTACACCGGGGAGCTGTTTTTT.

The chain combines TRBV19 with TRBJ2-7; the match to TRBD2 covers 14 bases. V was pared by 5 bases and J by 6 bases, with 12 bases of the junction left unmatched. Germline V gives CDR1 LNHDA, CDR2 SQIVND (reference sequence). This CDR3 has 17 residues. This CDR3 reads CASSGGTSGSIRVEQYF. The CDR3 bases are TGTGCCAGTAGTGGGGGGACTAGCGGGAGCATCCGGGTCGAGCAGTACTTC.

The V gene is TRBV27, the J gene TRBJ2-7, with TRBD1 as a possible D gene (5 bases). V was trimmed by 5 bases and J by 3 bases, leaving 17 bases between them. Per the germline V gene, CDR1 is MNHEY and CDR2 is SMNVEV (reference sequence). The CDR3 is 15 residues long. The CDR3 nucleotides are TGTGCCAGCAGTCGTGGGGCGCAGGGCAGCTACGAGCAGTACTTC. It specifies CASSRGAQGSYEQYF.

This clone was counted a few times. The rearrangement uses TRBV28 and TRBJ2-3, with 10 bases fitting TRBD2. The germline gives CDR1 MDHEN, CDR2 SYDVKM. J lost 14 bases, V lost 5 bases, and 7 bases had no gene match. The CDR3 is made up of 12 amino acids. CDR3 DNA sequence: TGTGCCAGCAGTACCGCTAGCGGGAGTGGGTATTTT. This encodes CASSTASGSGYF.

This rearrangement joins TRBV19 to TRBJ2-7, with 11 bases matching TRBD2. V dropped 3 bases and J dropped 4; count of bases not matched to a gene: 5. Germline V CDR1 and CDR2: LNHDA, SQIVND (reference sequence). The CDR3 is made up of 15 amino acids. The CDR3 sequence is CASSIPTSGSYEQYF. The CDR3 coding sequence is TGTGCCAGTAGTATTCCAACTAGCGGGAGTTACGAGCAGTACTTC.

The CDR3 DNA reads TGTGCCATCGGGACAGGGGTCAATCAGCCCCAGCATTTT. Translating gives CAIGTGVNQPQHF. V gene TRBV10-3 combines with J gene TRBJ1-5, with 10 nucleotides matching TRBD1. Germline assignment: CDR1 ENHRY and CDR2 SYGVKD. There are 13 residues in the CDR3. V lost 8 bases, J lost 3 bases, and 1 base stayed unmatched.

This chain links TRBV28 with TRBJ1-4; 11 nucleotides agree with TRBD1. CDR1 is MDHEN, CDR2 SYDVKM, per germline. V gave up 6 bases and J gave up 8 bases; unmatched junction bases: 2. This CDR3 spans 13 amino acids. The CDR3 region is CASRDRGREKLFF. CDR3 nucleotide sequence: TGTGCCAGCAGGGACAGGGGGCGGGAAAAACTGTTTTTT.

The genes are TRBV30 and TRBJ2-6, with TRBD1 identical over 8 bases. Per germline, CDR1 GTSNPN and CDR2 SVGIG (reference sequence). V lost 3 bases to trimming and J lost 2 bases; unmatched junction nucleotides: 9. The CDR3 contains 17 residues. CDR3 loop: CAWRMDRAGPGANVLTF. The DNA of the CDR3 is TGTGCCTGGAGGATGGACAGGGCCGGTCCTGGGGCCAACGTCCTGACTTTC.

The V call is TRBV30, the J call TRBJ2-1; D is uncertain. The CDR3 has 14 amino acids. V lost 0 bases to trimming and J lost 6 bases, with 12 bases between them. The V gene's germline CDR1 is GTSNPN and CDR2 SVGIG (reference sequence). The CDR3, as DNA: TGTGCCTGGAGTGTACATGGCACCACCAATGAGCAGTTCTTC. It is translated as CAWSVHGTTNEQFF.

V and J are TRBV5-1 and TRBJ2-5; the D gene is possibly TRBD1 (6 bases). The CDR3 length is 14 residues. Germline V CDR1 and CDR2: SGHRS, YFSETQ. Trimming shortened V by 4 bases and J by 9 bases, and 19 bases separated the two germline ends. DNA for the CDR3: TGCGCCAGCAGCACCGGACAGCCCGAAGTGGCCCAGTACTTC. Its translation: CASSTGQPEVAQYF.

This chain links TRBV2 with TRBJ2-3, with D unclear. Trimming stripped 8 bases from V and 3 bases from J, with 12 bases between. CDR1 is SNHLY and CDR2 is FYNNEI in the germline V gene. The CDR3 consists of 13 residues. CDR3 sequence reads: CASGKMRTDTQYF. Here the CDR3 DNA reads TGTGCCAGCGGGAAGATGAGGACAGATACGCAGTATTTT.

The chain carries TRBV28 and TRBJ1-5, with D tentatively TRBD1 (5 bases). The CDR3 length is 13 residues. V lost 7 bases and J lost 6, with 13 bases in between. Germline CDR1 and CDR2: MDHEN and SYDVKM. CDR3 sequence: CASTPVRGQPQHF. The CDR3 DNA reads TGTGCCAGCACCCCTGTAAGGGGTCAGCCCCAGCATTTT.

J is TRBJ2-7 and V is TRBV7-9; TRBD1 or TRBD2 may be the D gene (5 bases each). This CDR3 spans 16 amino acids. The V gene lost 6 bases and the J gene lost 2 bases, with 20 bases spanning the gap. The germline CDR1 and CDR2 sequences are SEHNR and FQNEAQ (reference sequence). CDR3 bases: TGTGCCAGCAGTGCTCGGGGCACTCGAGCGGCCTACGAGCAGTACTTC. This codes for CASSARGTRAAYEQYF. The entire variable domain, with the rest obtained from reference TRBV7-9 and TRBJ2-7, is as follows: DTGVSQNPRHKITKRGQNVTFRCDPISEHNRLYWYRQTLGQGPEFLTYFQNEAQLEKSRLLSDRFSAERPKGSFSTLEIQRTEQGDSAMYLCASSARGTRAAYEQYFGPGTRLTVT.

The rearrangement uses TRBV5-6 and TRBJ1-2, with a tentative D call TRBD1 (5 bases). There are 15 residues in the CDR3. V lost 3 bases, J lost 0 bases, and 12 bases lay in between. Germline CDR1 SGHDT, CDR2 YYEEEE. The CDR3 coding sequence is TGTGCCAGCAGCTCAGGGAATCGGGCTAACTATGGCTACACCTTC. Protein: CASSSGNRANYGYTF.

The chain links TRBV15 to TRBJ2-5; D is unresolved. Germline V gene lookup returns CDR1 LNHNV and CDR2 YYDKDF (reference sequence). This CDR3 has 12 residues. V gave up 5 bases and J gave up 5 bases, with 9 bases separating them. The CDR3 spells CATSLLRETQYF. The CDR3 DNA reads as TGTGCCACCAGCCTCCTGCGGGAGACCCAGTACTTC.

The chain links TRBV14 to TRBJ2-7; the D is unclear. The CDR3 spans 12 residues. V was clipped by 4 bases and J by 5 bases, with 9 bases between them. The V gene's germline CDR1 is SGHDN and CDR2 FVKESK. For the CDR3, the DNA is TGTGCCAGCAGCCGATCCCTAGACGAGCAGTACTTC. Protein product: CASSRSLDEQYF.

The V gene is TRBV19, the J gene TRBJ2-3; 10 bases agree with TRBD2. After removal of 11 bases from V and 6 bases from J, the junction contained 14 bases not matched to a gene. The CDR3 sequence is 15 residues long. Per the germline V gene, CDR1 is LNHDA and CDR2 is SQIVND (reference sequence). CDR3 coding DNA: TGTGCCTCAAATGGCCAAACTAGCGGGGTGGATACGCAGTATTTT. It translates to CASNGQTSGVDTQYF.